These 3 T cell receptor beta chains were all obtained from the same sample, sequenced in a study of cytomegalovirus exposure and HLA in healthy donors. The PCR had 60 Vbeta and 13 Jbeta primers. Only in-frame clones appear in the TCRdb table, and some are missing; sequencing was by immunoSEQ multiplex PCR. Here the sample spans 170,000 or so clones, roughly four fifths being singletons. Sample: PBMCs. The receptors originated from a woman in her 30s in good health and CMV-seronegative.

This chain connects TRBV19 to TRBJ2-1; 9 positions agree with TRBD2. The CDR3 is 16 amino acids. Germline CDR1 LNHDA, CDR2 SQIVND (reference sequence). The junction had 5 bases not matched to a gene; V was cut back by 3 bases and J by 2 bases. The CDR3 protein is CASSISSGDAYNEQFF. DNA of the CDR3: TGTGCCAGTAGTATCTCTAGCGGGGACGCCTACAATGAGCAGTTCTTC.

V is TRBV4-3 and J is TRBJ2-5, with D possibly matching TRBD1 (6 bases). Germline CDR1 is LGHNA and CDR2 is YSLEER. The CDR3 extends over 15 amino acids. Trimming left V 1 base short and J 1 base short, with 10 bases between. The DNA for the CDR3 is TGCGCCAGCAGCCAAGCGGACAGATCCCAAGAGACCCAGTACTTC. As protein: CASSQADRSQETQYF.

This chain uses TRBV4-1 with TRBJ1-2, with no clear D. Trimming removed 0 bases at V and 7 bases at J, with 21 bases between. CDR3 length: 17 residues. Germline assignment: CDR1 MGHRA and CDR2 YSYEKL. The CDR3 nucleotides are TGCGCCAGCAGCCAAGATCTAAGGCGGGAGAGCTTCTCTGGCTACACCTTC. Protein product: CASSQDLRRESFSGYTF.